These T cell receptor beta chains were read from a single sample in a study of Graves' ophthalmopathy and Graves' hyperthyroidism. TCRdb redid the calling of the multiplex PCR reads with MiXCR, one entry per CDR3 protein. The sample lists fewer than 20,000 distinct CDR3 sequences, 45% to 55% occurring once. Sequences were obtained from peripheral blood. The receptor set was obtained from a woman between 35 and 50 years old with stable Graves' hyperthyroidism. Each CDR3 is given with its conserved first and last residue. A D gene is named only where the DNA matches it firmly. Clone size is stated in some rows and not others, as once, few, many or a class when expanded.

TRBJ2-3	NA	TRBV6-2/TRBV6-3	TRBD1	TGTGCCAGCAGTTACTTCCGGGACAGGGGGGGCACAGATACGCAGTATTTT	CASSYFRDRGGTDTQYF
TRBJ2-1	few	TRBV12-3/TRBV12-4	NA	TGTGCCAGCAATAAAGGTCAGGGGCGAGACAATGAGCAGTTCTTC	CASNKGQGRDNEQFF
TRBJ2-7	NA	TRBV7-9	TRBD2	TGTGCCAGCAGCTTAAATGCGGCTAGCGGGACCTACGAGCAGTACTTC	CASSLNAASGTYEQYF
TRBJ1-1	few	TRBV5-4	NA	TGTGCCAGCAGCCCGGGGGGGGAGGACACTGAAGCTTTCTTT	CASSPGGEDTEAFF
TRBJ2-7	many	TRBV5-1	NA	TGCGCCAGCAGCCTAATTACAGGGTACGAGCAGTACTTC	CASSLITGYEQYF
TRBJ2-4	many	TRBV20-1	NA	TGCAGTGCTAGGACAGGCCTCTTAAATCTAGCCAAAAACATTCAGTACTTC	CSARTGLLNLAKNIQYF
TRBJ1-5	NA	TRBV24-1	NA	TGTGCCACTAGGGACACTGACAATCAGCCCCAGCATTTT	CATRDTDNQPQHF
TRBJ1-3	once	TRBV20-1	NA	TGCAGCTACTCAGGGAAGGGAAACACCATATATTTT	CSYSGKGNTIYF
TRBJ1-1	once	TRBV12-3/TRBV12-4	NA	TGTGGCAGCAGCCCCTTAGGCGGGAGGGGGGCTGAAGCTTTCTTT	CGSSPLGGRGAEAFF
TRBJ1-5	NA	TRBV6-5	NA	TGTGCCAGCAGTTACTCGACCCATCAGCCCCAGCATTTT	CASSYSTHQPQHF
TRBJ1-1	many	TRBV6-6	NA	TGTGCCAGCAGACTAGACCTGAACACTGAAGCTTTCTTT	CASRLDLNTEAFF
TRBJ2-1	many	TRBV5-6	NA	TGTGCCAGCAGCTCCGACAGTTACAATGAGCAGTTCTTC	CASSSDSYNEQFF
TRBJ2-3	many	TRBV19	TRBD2	TGTGCCAGTATGAGGCTAGCGGGCAGGGATACGCAGTATTTT	CASMRLAGRDTQYF
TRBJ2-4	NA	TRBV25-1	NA	TGTGCCAGCAGTGTCCAGGGGGGGGGGGACATTCAGTACTTC	CASSVQGGGDIQYF
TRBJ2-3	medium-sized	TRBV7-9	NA	TGTGCCAGCCTCGGGGGTTACACAGATACGCAGTATTTT	CASLGGYTDTQYF
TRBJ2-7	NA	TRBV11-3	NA	TGTGCCAGCAGCTTAGTGGGGGTGCAGTACTTC	CASSLVGVQYF
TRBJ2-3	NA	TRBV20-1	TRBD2	TGCAGCGAGACTAGCGGTCTTCCCACAGATACGCAGTATTTT	CSETSGLPTDTQYF
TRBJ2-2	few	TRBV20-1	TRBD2	TGCAGTGCTAGACTGCGGACTAGCGGGACAGCGAACACCGGGGAGCTGTTTTTT	CSARLRTSGTANTGELFF
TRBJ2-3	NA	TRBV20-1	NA	TGCAGTGCTAGAGGACGGGGAAAAAGCACAGATACGCAGTATTTT	CSARGRGKSTDTQYF
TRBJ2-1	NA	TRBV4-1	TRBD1	TGCGCCAGCAGCCAAACGACAGGGGGAACCAATGAGCAGTTCTTC	CASSQTTGGTNEQFF
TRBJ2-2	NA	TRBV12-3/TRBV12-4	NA	TGTGCCAGCAGTTTTTCTGGCGGTAGCACCGGGGAGCTGTTTTTT	CASSFSGGSTGELFF
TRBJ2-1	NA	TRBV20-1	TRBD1	TGCAGTGCCCTGGGACAGGGACGCAATGAGCAGTTCTTC	CSALGQGRNEQFF
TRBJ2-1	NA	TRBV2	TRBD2	TGTGCCAGCAGTGACTCTAGCGGGGGGGGGAATGAGCAGTTCTTC	CASSDSSGGGNEQFF
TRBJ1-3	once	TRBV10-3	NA	TGTGCCATCTGGGAAAGGGGAAACGCCATATATTTT	CAIWERGNAIYF
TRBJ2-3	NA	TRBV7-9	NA	TGTGCCAGCAGCCCCTTCACAGATACGCAGTATTTT	CASSPFTDTQYF
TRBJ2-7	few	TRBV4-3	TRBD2	TGCGCCAGCAGCCAAGATCCCAGCGGGGGGGCCGAGCAGTACTTC	CASSQDPSGGAEQYF
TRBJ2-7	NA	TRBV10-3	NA	TGTGCCACCAGTTACGAGCAGTACTTC	CATSYEQYF
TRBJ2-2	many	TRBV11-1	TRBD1	TGTGCCAGCAACGGACAGGGCCACACCGGGGAGCTGTTTTTT	CASNGQGHTGELFF
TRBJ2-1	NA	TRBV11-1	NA	TGTGCCCGCAGCTTATGGCAGAGCTCCTACAATGAGCAGTTCTTT	CARSLWQSSYNEQFF
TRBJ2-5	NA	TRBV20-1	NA	TGCAGTGCTAGGGGGGCGGGGAGGGAGACCCAGTACTTC	CSARGAGRETQYF
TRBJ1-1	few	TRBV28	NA	TGTGCCAGCAGTTTATCAGGACAGTCTAAGGCTTTCTTT	CASSLSGQSKAFF
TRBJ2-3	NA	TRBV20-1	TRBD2	TGCAGCTACCCGGGACTAGCGGGTTTTGAAACAGATACGCAGTATTTT	CSYPGLAGFETDTQYF
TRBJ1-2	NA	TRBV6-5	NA	TGTGCCAGCACTAGGGACCCCGGGCTTGGCTACACCTTC	CASTRDPGLGYTF
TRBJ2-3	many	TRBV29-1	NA	TGCAGCGTCGCACGAGGGGGGGGACCTACAGATACGCAGTATTTT	CSVARGGGPTDTQYF
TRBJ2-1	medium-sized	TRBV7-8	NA	TGTGCCAGCAGCTCACACGGCGTCGAGCAGTTCTTC	CASSSHGVEQFF
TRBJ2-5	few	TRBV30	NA	TGTGCCTGGGGTCTAAGAGAGACCCAGTACTTC	CAWGLRETQYF
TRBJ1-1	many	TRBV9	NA	TGTGCCAGCAGCGCCGATACGAACACTGAAGCTTTCTTT	CASSADTNTEAFF